Below are 31 T cell receptor beta chains sequenced from a single sample in a study of breast tumors, draining lymph nodes, adjacent tissues. Samples came from axillary lymph nodes draining the breast cancer. MiXCR, applied by TCRdb to the multiplex PCR reads, yields one record per CDR3 protein. The data show roughly 220,000 distinct CDR3 sequences, around 35% seen once. The sequencing sample was made of axillary lymph node tissue. These receptors were collected from a female donor with breast cancer. Some clones in this sample may be carry-over from other donors' samples.

For the CDR3, the DNA is TGTGCCAGCAGTTACGGGACAGGGGTTGACTATGGCTACACCTTC. Protein product: CASSYGTGVDYGYTF. The chain uses TRBV6-1 and TRBJ1-2, with TRBD1 identical over 10 bases. V dropped 5 bases and J dropped 3; count of bases not matched to a gene: 6. Germline assignment: CDR1 MNHNS and CDR2 SASEGT. The CDR3 has 15 amino acids.

This clonotype was observed many times. This sequence joins TRBV3-1 and TRBJ1-4, with 8 positions matching TRBD1. J was trimmed by 6 bases and V by 1 base; bases with no gene match: 4. From germline, CDR1 is LGHDT and CDR2 YNNKEL (reference sequence). The CDR3 is 15 amino acids. For the CDR3, the DNA is TGTGCCAGCAGCCAAGCGGACAGGGCGGATGAAAAACTGTTTTTT. It encodes CASSQADRADEKLFF.

This clonotype showed up just once. A much larger clone sits a single nucleotide away, making a read error possible. This chain joins TRBV4-1 and TRBJ2-1; D gene ambiguous. The V end was cut by 4 bases, the J end by 7 bases, with 17 bases between. This CDR3 is 15 amino acids long. Germline V gives CDR1 MGHRA, CDR2 YSYEKL. CDR3 DNA: TGCGCCAGCAGCCGAGAATGGGAAAGGGCGAATGAGCAGTTCTTC. Protein product: CASSREWERANEQFF.

This clonotype was observed many times. V and J are TRBV20-1 and TRBJ2-7; 10 nucleotides match TRBD2. The V segment lost 3 bases and the J segment 7 bases; nucleotides outside the gene matches: 9. This CDR3 contains 14 residues. Germline CDR1 DFQATT, CDR2 SNEGSKA (reference sequence). CDR3 sequence (DNA): TGCAGTGCTAGCCGTAGCGGGGGGCTGAGGGAGCAGTACTTC. It yields the protein CSASRSGGLREQYF.

This clonotype has at least ten counts. The chain carries TRBV4-1 and TRBJ2-7, with 7 bases aligning to TRBD1. The CDR3 totals 15 residues. The trim removed 0 bases at V and 4 bases at J, leaving 6 bases unmatched. Looked up from germline, CDR1 is MGHRA and CDR2 is YSYEKL. CDR3 loop: CASSQEGQVGYEQYF. CDR3 nucleotide sequence: TGCGCCAGCAGCCAAGAAGGACAGGTCGGGTACGAGCAGTACTTC.

The J gene is TRBJ2-3, the V gene TRBV20-1; 14 bases align to TRBD2. This CDR3 spans 16 amino acids. Trimming cost V 5 bases and J 4 bases; bases outside gene matches: 8. The germline gives CDR1 DFQATT, CDR2 SNEGSKA (reference sequence). This chain's CDR3 is CSAATGLAGVADTQYF. CDR3 in DNA: TGCAGTGCTGCTACGGGACTAGCGGGAGTGGCAGATACGCAGTATTTT.

Ten or more counts support this clonotype. This chain connects TRBV6-1 to TRBJ2-7, with a tentative D call TRBD1 (6 bases). Trimming stripped 6 bases from V and 6 bases from J, with 15 bases between. Germline V CDR1 and CDR2: MNHNS, SASEGT. The CDR3 is 13 residues long. The CDR3 loop is CASRRTGNFEQYF. The CDR3 DNA reads as TGTGCCAGCAGGCGAACAGGGAATTTCGAGCAGTACTTC.

The table lists this clonotype with a few counts. This could be a read error, since a much larger clone is one nucleotide away. The J gene is TRBJ2-5, the V gene TRBV24-1; tentative D call: TRBD2 (7 bases). CDR1 and CDR2 (germline): KGHDR, SFDVKD. CDR3 length equals 15 residues. The CDR3 is CATSPPGGGQGTQYF. The CDR3 nucleotides are TGTGCCACCAGTCCCCCCGGCGGGGGCCAAGGGACCCAGTACTTC.

This clonotype occurred many times. CDR3 amino acids: CASSHGGGGADTQYF. CDR3 DNA sequence: TGTGCCAGCAGCCATGGCGGGGGTGGGGCGGATACGCAGTATTTT. The chain joins TRBV5-8 to TRBJ2-3, with 7 bases matching TRBD2. CDR3 length: 15 amino acids. V was clipped by 4 bases and J by 6 bases; unmatched bases: 11. Germline V gene data show CDR1 as SGHTS and CDR2 as YDEGEE.

As for this clonotype: It may be a read error: a sequence one base away is much more abundant. The rearrangement links TRBV19 to TRBJ2-6, with 9 positions matching TRBD2. The CDR3 contains 18 residues. CDR1 and CDR2 from the germline V gene are LNHDA and SQIVND (reference sequence). The DNA for the CDR3 is TGTGCCAGTAGTATAGTCGCTAGCGGGGAGTCTGGGGCCAACGTCCCGACTTTC. Translating it yields CASSIVASGESGANVPTF.

This clonotype occurred many times. The chain combines TRBV11-3 with TRBJ2-7, with TRBD2 identical over 12 bases. Germline V gives CDR1 SGHNT, CDR2 YENEEA. After removal of 1 base from V and 7 bases from J, the junction contained 5 bases not matched to a gene. The CDR3 is 15 amino acids. The CDR3, as DNA: TGTGCCAGCAGCTTAGGACTAGCGGGAGCTCTTGAGCAGTACTTC. Translating gives CASSLGLAGALEQYF.

V is TRBV5-5 and J is TRBJ2-7, with D tentatively TRBD2 (5 bases). V was cut by 2 bases and J by 6 bases, with 15 bases left in between. The CDR3 runs to 14 residues. Per germline, CDR1 SGHKS and CDR2 YYEKEE (reference sequence). CDR3 sequence reads: CASSLRLADGEQYF. The DNA of the CDR3 is TGTGCCAGCAGCTTACGGCTAGCTGATGGCGAGCAGTACTTC. Supplemented by reference TRBV5-5 and TRBJ2-7, the full variable domain reads DAGVTQSPTHLIKTRGQQVTLRCSPISGHKSVSWYQQVLGQGPQFIFQYYEKEERGRGNFPDRFSARQFPNYSSELNVNALLLGDSALYLCASSLRLADGEQYFGPGTRLTVT.

The chain combines TRBV7-9 with TRBJ1-1, with D maybe TRBD1 (6 bases). The CDR3 totals 16 residues. Looked up from germline, CDR1 is SEHNR and CDR2 is FQNEAQ (reference sequence). Trimming removed 0 bases from V and 4 bases from J, with 15 bases in between. The CDR3 region has the DNA TGTGCCAGCAGCTTAGCATGGAGGGGGTTGAGCACTGAAGCTTTCTTT. Encoded protein: CASSLAWRGLSTEAFF.

The rearrangement uses TRBV7-2 and TRBJ1-2, with TRBD1 as a possible D gene (5 bases). Germline CDR1 reads SGHTA; CDR2 reads FQGNSA. This CDR3 region has 13 residues. Trimming took 3 bases from V and 4 from J, leaving 9 bases between them. CDR3 sequence reads: CASSFWQGYGYTF. The CDR3 coding sequence is TGTGCCAGCAGCTTCTGGCAGGGCTATGGCTACACCTTC.

On this clonotype: A much more abundant neighbour one base away suggests this may be a read error. The chain has TRBV20-1 and TRBJ2-1; D perhaps matches TRBD2 (5 bases). CDR3 length: 13 amino acids. Germline loops: CDR1 DFQATT, CDR2 SNEGSKA (reference sequence). The CDR3 nucleotides are TGCAGTGCTAGGATAGTCGACTACAATGCGCAGTTCTTC. It encodes CSARIVDYNAQFF.

This clonotype has a handful of counts. One end of the junction does not line up with germline, which may come from a read error. This sequence joins TRBV3-1 and TRBJ2-3; 10 nucleotides agree with TRBD2. The CDR3 sequence is 15 residues long. The germline V gene encodes CDR1 LGHDT and CDR2 YNNKEL (reference sequence). The CDR3 region has the DNA TGCGCCAGCAGCCAGACCCCACTAGCGGGGGATACGCAGTATTTT. This codes for CASSQTPLAGDTQYF.

J is TRBJ1-2 and V is TRBV6-5; 7 bases are shared with TRBD1. The CDR3 consists of 16 residues. The V gene's germline CDR1 is MNHEY and CDR2 SVGAGI. The junction had 13 bases not matched to a gene; V was cut back by 5 bases and J by 4 bases. This CDR3 reads CASSPAGRQGLYGYTF. The CDR3 bases are TGTGCCAGCAGTCCGGCCGGCCGACAGGGTCTCTATGGCTACACCTTC.

The chain has TRBV6-1 and TRBJ2-1; perhaps TRBD2 as D (5 bases). Looked up from germline, CDR1 is MNHNS and CDR2 is SASEGT. The CDR3 consists of 13 residues. Between the trimmed V and J ends, which lost 6 bases and 7 bases, there was a span of 13 bases. CDR3 amino acids: CASRNTRVNEQFF. For the CDR3, the DNA is TGTGCCAGCAGGAACACGCGGGTTAATGAGCAGTTCTTC.

This clonotype was seen more than once but under ten times. The gene calls are TRBV7-2 and TRBJ1-1; D perhaps matches TRBD1 (5 bases). From germline, CDR1 is SGHTA and CDR2 FQGNSA. The germline V and J ends were trimmed by 4 bases and 1 base, with 10 bases remaining between them. The CDR3 consists of 14 residues. CDR3 bases: TGTGCCAGCAGCTCCCGTGACAGGAACACTGAAGCTTTCTTT. This sequence encodes CASSSRDRNTEAFF.

The chain recombines TRBV12-5 with TRBJ1-2; 8 nucleotides align to TRBD1. CDR3 length: 15 residues. Germline V gene data show CDR1 as LGHNT and CDR2 as FRNRAP. CDR3 sequence reads: CASSRYGTGAYGYTF. CDR3 coding DNA: TGTGCCAGCAGCCGTTACGGGACAGGAGCTTATGGCTACACCTTC.

The V and J genes are TRBV15 and TRBJ2-5; no definite D call. Germline lookup yields CDR1 LNHNV and CDR2 YYDKDF (reference sequence). Trimming removed 1 base at V and 5 bases at J, with 20 bases between. The length of the CDR3 is 17 residues. The CDR3 loop is CATSRGGRVDGPETQYF. CDR3 DNA sequence: TGTGCCACCAGCAGAGGGGGAAGGGTCGACGGTCCCGAGACCCAGTACTTC.

At least ten counts were recorded for this clonotype. This rearrangement joins TRBV2 to TRBJ2-1, with 9 bases fitting TRBD2. The CDR3 is 14 residues long. Trimming removed 10 bases from V and 8 bases from J; junction bases left unmatched: 12. Germline CDR1 and CDR2: SNHLY and FYNNEI. In DNA form, the CDR3 reads TGTGCCACCAGAGATGGGACTAGCACCTATGAGCAGTTCTTC. It codes for CATRDGTSTYEQFF.

This clonotype was observed once. This sequence joins TRBV4-3 and TRBJ2-7, with D perhaps matching TRBD2 (5 bases). This CDR3 contains 13 residues. The germline gives CDR1 LGHNA, CDR2 YSLEER. Trimming pared 3 bases from V and 3 bases from J, leaving 9 bases between. The CDR3 protein is CASSHSRDYEQYF. The CDR3 DNA follows: TGCGCCAGCAGCCACTCCCGGGACTACGAGCAGTACTTC.

As to this clonotype: With a much larger clone just one base away, this may be a read error. This sequence joins TRBV7-8 and TRBJ1-2; 8 nucleotides line up with TRBD1. Per the germline V gene, CDR1 is SGHVS and CDR2 is FQNEAQ. The CDR3 is 13 amino acids. The V gene end was trimmed by 3 bases and the J gene end by 9 bases; junction bases not matched to a gene: 6. As DNA, the CDR3 is TGTGCCAGCAGCTTGGGACAGGTTGATAGCTACACCTTC. This codes for CASSLGQVDSYTF.

Here the CDR3 DNA reads TGTGCCAGCAGTTACGTTCAGGGGACCTACGAGCAGTACTTC. Its translation is CASSYVQGTYEQYF. The chain uses TRBV6-6 and TRBJ2-7; weak D call: TRBD1 (6 bases). The CDR3 is made up of 14 amino acids. Germline lookup yields CDR1 MNHNY and CDR2 SVGAGI (reference sequence). Trimming took off 2 bases at V and 2 bases at J, with 10 bases between the two ends.

This clonotype showed up many times. The genes are TRBV19 and TRBJ1-4, with a tentative D call TRBD1 (6 bases). V shed 11 bases and J shed 5 bases, with 15 bases lying between them. The germline V gene has CDR1 LNHDA and CDR2 SQIVND (reference sequence). This CDR3 spans 13 amino acids. The CDR3 region has the DNA TGTGCCTCTGAGGGAAGGGGGAATGAAAAACTGTTTTTT. It encodes CASEGRGNEKLFF.

A note on this clonotype: It is unclear where the CDR3 begins or ends on the DNA, so no DNA is shown, and the CDR3 is as TCRdb lists it. The rearrangement links TRBV29-1 to TRBJ2-2; the tabulated D call, TRBD1, remains unverified against the DNA. The CDR3 adds up to 23 amino acids, both ends counted. Germline assignment: CDR1 SQVTM and CDR2 ANQGSEA. The CDR3 loop reads CSGTLPIGDEQFFGPGYTGELFF.

V and J are TRBV19 and TRBJ1-4, with D tentatively TRBD1 (5 bases). Trimming removed 3 bases from V and 8 bases from J, with 16 bases in between. The CDR3 is 15 amino acids. The germline V gene has CDR1 LNHDA and CDR2 SQIVND (reference sequence). The CDR3 here is CASSISGRGEEKLFF. The CDR3 region has the DNA TGTGCCAGTAGTATTTCTGGGAGGGGCGAAGAAAAACTGTTTTTT.

This clonotype was counted ten times or more. The chain recombines TRBV20-1 with TRBJ1-1, with TRBD1 as a possible D gene (5 bases). Trimming pared 4 bases from V and 11 bases from J, leaving 17 bases between. The CDR3 has 12 residues. Germline CDR1 is DFQATT and CDR2 is SNEGSKA (reference sequence). The CDR3 is CSATVRASSAFF. The CDR3 nucleotides are TGCAGTGCTACGGTCAGGGCTTCTTCCGCTTTCTTT.

The V gene is TRBV24-1, the J gene TRBJ2-3, with TRBD2 as a possible D gene (6 bases). This CDR3 has 15 residues. Germline CDR1 is KGHDR and CDR2 is SFDVKD. Trimming shortened V by 0 bases and J by 3 bases, and 9 bases separated the two germline ends. In nucleotides, the CDR3 is TGTGCCACCAGTGATTTGTCTAGCGCAACAGATACGCAGTATTTT. Amino acids: CATSDLSSATDTQYF.

This clonotype was seen ten or more times. Given a much more abundant clone one base away, this may be a read error. This rearrangement joins TRBV20-1 to TRBJ1-2; D not resolved. This CDR3 has 12 amino acids. Germline CDR1 and CDR2: DFQATT and SNEGSKA (reference sequence). CDR3 sequence (DNA): TGCAGTGCTAGGATTTTAGAGAGTGGCTCCACCTTC. This codes for CSARILESGSTF.